Below are 8 T cell receptor beta chains sequenced from a single sample in a study of T cells in Graves' hyperthyroidism and ophthalmopathy. Amplification yielded TCR beta CDR3 regions, with RNA transcripts as the source. The study used the HTBI primer set for a first-round RT-PCR of the TCR CDR3. TCRdb analysed the multiplex PCR reads with MiXCR anew, one entry per CDR3 protein. The sample consists of a few hundred thousand distinct CDR3 sequences, approximately 44% of them appearing once. Sequenced input: peripheral blood or thyroid tissue (not recorded which). These receptors were collected from an adult woman with Graves' disease, either hyperthyroidism or ophthalmopathy (not recorded which).

The V and J genes are TRBV28 and TRBJ1-5, with 8 bases that match TRBD1. V shed 5 bases, J shed 5 bases, and the junction held 17 bases outside the gene matches. The CDR3 has 18 residues. Germline V gene lookup returns CDR1 MDHEN and CDR2 SYDVKM. CDR3 bases: TGTGCCAGCAGTCCTTCCAGGGGGCTGGGGAGTCTGGATCAGCCCCAGCATTTT. As protein: CASSPSRGLGSLDQPQHF.

This rearrangement joins TRBV29-1 to TRBJ1-2, with unresolved D. CDR1 is SQVTM and CDR2 is ANQGSEA in the germline V gene. This CDR3 contains 12 residues. Trimming shortened V by 1 base and J by 3 bases, and 6 bases separated the two germline ends. CDR3 sequence: CSVEGTYYGYTF. Here the CDR3 DNA reads TGCAGCGTTGAAGGCACATACTATGGCTACACCTTC. The variable domain in full, with the rest retrieved from reference TRBV29-1 and TRBJ1-2, is SAVISQKPSRDICQRGTSLTIQCQVDSQVTMMFWYRQQPGQSLTLIATANQGSEATYESGFVIDKFPISRPNLTFSTLTVSNMSPEDSSIYLCSVEGTYYGYTFGSGTRLTVV.

V usage is TRBV2 and J usage is TRBJ1-1, with a possible D match to TRBD1 (5 bases). Germline lookup yields CDR1 SNHLY and CDR2 FYNNEI. The V and J ends lost 6 bases and 6 bases respectively, with 14 bases between them. The CDR3 length is 13 residues. Here the CDR3 reads CASRMGVYSEAFF. Here the CDR3 DNA reads TGTGCCAGCAGGATGGGGGTTTACTCTGAAGCTTTCTTT.

The chain recombines TRBV19 with TRBJ2-3; D gene uncertain. CDR1 LNHDA and CDR2 SQIVND come from the germline V gene (reference sequence). CDR3 size: 13 residues. V was pared by 7 bases and J by 0 bases, with 8 bases between. The chain's CDR3 is CASKVGSTDTQYF. The CDR3 DNA reads as TGTGCCAGTAAGGTGGGAAGCACAGATACGCAGTATTTT.

The chain combines TRBV9 with TRBJ1-6; D is perhaps TRBD1 (5 bases). The CDR3 is 14 residues long. The germline V gene has CDR1 SGDLS and CDR2 YYNGEE. V shed 0 bases and J shed 10 bases, with 11 bases lying between them. This CDR3 reads CASSVEVGGSPLHF. In DNA, the CDR3 is TGTGCCAGCAGCGTAGAGGTGGGGGGGTCACCCCTCCACTTT.

This clonotype was found a few times. V usage is TRBV29-1 and J usage is TRBJ1-2; D gene uncertain. Germline CDR1 reads SQVTM; CDR2 reads ANQGSEA. The CDR3 length is 11 residues. V lost 3 bases, J lost 1 base, and 3 bases lay in between. The CDR3 DNA reads TGCAGCGTTGACGGTAACTATGGCTACACCTTC. Translation: CSVDGNYGYTF. Filled out from reference TRBV29-1 and TRBJ1-2, the complete variable domain reads SAVISQKPSRDICQRGTSLTIQCQVDSQVTMMFWYRQQPGQSLTLIATANQGSEATYESGFVIDKFPISRPNLTFSTLTVSNMSPEDSSIYLCSVDGNYGYTFGSGTRLTVV.

This clonotype has just a few counts. The chain combines TRBV30 with TRBJ1-2, with TRBD1 as a possible D gene (6 bases). CDR1 and CDR2 from the germline V gene are GTSNPN and SVGIG (reference sequence). The CDR3 extends over 14 amino acids. Trimming cost V 3 bases and J 4 bases, with 15 bases left between them. The CDR3 nucleotides read TGTGCCTGGAGGGAGAATACAGGGACCTATGGCTACACCTTC. The encoded protein is CAWRENTGTYGYTF.

This clonotype was seen many times. The chain couples TRBV29-1 to TRBJ1-2; 9 bases map to TRBD1. The J segment lost 8 bases and the V segment lost 6 bases, leaving 16 bases of the junction unmatched. Germline-derived CDR1 and CDR2 are SQVTM and ANQGSEA. The CDR3 consists of 15 residues. CDR3 sequence (DNA): TGCAGCGTCCTCAATCAACAGGGGGCTGTGAGGGGCTACACCTTC. Its protein product is CSVLNQQGAVRGYTF.